The sequence of this T cell receptor (beta chain) was determined in a study of STAT5B mutations in CD4+ large granular lymphocyte leukemia. Study-level information: CD8+ depletion followed by anti-CD4 microbead selection was applied to cryopreserved cells. The study's findings and limits: TRBV06-family usage was enriched in top patient clones (8/27) versus controls (2/35). Without putative leukemic clones, patient CD4-sorted repertoires remained more clonal than healthy CD4+ repertoires.

Germline V gene lookup returns CDR1 SGHRS and CDR2 YFSETQ. V dropped 2 bases and J dropped 7 bases, with 12 bases sitting between them. The CDR3 totals 14 residues. This clone is medium-sized (0.01 to 0.1%) within its sample. Its antigen is undetermined. Profiled with immunoSEQ multiplex PCR; TCRdb holds only in-frame clones, not every one. The data show about 3,600 clones, approximately 80% seen once. The chain recombines TRBV5-1 with TRBJ2-2; either TRBD1 or TRBD2 may fit D (5 bases each). The material sequenced was PBMCs. The receptor was derived from a man aged 60 to 75 with CD4+ T-cell large granular lymphocyte leukemia. Here the CDR3 reads CASSFVRGGGELFF. In nucleotides, the CDR3 is TGCGCCAGCAGCTTCGTGAGGGGTGGCGGGGAGCTGTTTTTT.